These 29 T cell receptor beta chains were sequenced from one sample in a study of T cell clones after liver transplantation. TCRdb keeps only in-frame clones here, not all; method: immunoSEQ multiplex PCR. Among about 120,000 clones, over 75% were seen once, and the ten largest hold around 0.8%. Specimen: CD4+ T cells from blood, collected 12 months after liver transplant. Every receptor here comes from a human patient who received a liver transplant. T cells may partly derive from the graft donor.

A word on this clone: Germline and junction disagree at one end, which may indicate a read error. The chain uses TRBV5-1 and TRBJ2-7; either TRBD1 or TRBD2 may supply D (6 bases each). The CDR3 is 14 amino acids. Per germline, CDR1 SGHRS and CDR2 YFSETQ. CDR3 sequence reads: CVSMAVGGTYEQYF. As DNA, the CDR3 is TGCGTCAGCATGGCGGTAGGGGGGACCTACGAGCAGTACTTC.

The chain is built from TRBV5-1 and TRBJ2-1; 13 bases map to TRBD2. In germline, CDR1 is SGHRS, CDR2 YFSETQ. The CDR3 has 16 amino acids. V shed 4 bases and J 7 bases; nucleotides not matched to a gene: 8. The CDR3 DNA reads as TGCGCCAGCAGCCCCGGACTAGCGGGAGTGAAGAATGAGCAGTTCTTC. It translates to CASSPGLAGVKNEQFF.

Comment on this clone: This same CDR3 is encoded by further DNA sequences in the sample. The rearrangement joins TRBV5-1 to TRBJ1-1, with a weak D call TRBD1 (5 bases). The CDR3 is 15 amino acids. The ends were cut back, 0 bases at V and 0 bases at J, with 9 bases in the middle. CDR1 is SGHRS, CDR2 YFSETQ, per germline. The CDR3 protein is CASSLDGGLNTEAFF. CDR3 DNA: TGCGCCAGCAGCTTGGATGGGGGATTGAACACTGAAGCTTTCTTT. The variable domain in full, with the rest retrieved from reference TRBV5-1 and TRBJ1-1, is KAGVTQTPRYLIKTRGQQVTLSCSPISGHRSVSWYQQTPGQGLQFLFEYFSETQRNKGNFPGRFSGRQFSNSRSEMNVSTLELGDSALYLCASSLDGGLNTEAFFGQGTRLTVV.

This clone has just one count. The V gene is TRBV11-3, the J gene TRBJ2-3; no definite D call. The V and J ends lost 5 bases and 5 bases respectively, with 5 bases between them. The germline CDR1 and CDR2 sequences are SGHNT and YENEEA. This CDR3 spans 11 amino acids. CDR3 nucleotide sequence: TGTGCCAGCAGCCGGATAGATACGCAGTATTTT. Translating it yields CASSRIDTQYF.

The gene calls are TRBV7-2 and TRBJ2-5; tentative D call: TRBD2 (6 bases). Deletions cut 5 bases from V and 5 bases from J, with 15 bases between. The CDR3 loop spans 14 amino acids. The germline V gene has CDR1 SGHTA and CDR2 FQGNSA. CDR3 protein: CASSLSPGGETQYF. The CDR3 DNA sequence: TGTGCCAGCAGCCTTAGTCCTGGGGGGGAGACCCAGTACTTC.

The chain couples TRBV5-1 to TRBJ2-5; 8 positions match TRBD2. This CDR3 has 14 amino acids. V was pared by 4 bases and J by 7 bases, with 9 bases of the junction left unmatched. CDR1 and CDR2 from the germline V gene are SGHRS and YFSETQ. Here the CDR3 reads CASSPGTAGGTQYF. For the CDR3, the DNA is TGCGCCAGCAGCCCCGGGACTGCGGGGGGGACCCAGTACTTC.

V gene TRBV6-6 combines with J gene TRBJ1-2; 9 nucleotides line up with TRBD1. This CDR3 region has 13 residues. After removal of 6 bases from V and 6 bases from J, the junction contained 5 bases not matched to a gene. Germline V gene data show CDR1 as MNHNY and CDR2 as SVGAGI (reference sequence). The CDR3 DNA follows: TGTGCCAGCAGGCCCGGGACAGGGAATGGCTACACCTTC. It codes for CASRPGTGNGYTF.

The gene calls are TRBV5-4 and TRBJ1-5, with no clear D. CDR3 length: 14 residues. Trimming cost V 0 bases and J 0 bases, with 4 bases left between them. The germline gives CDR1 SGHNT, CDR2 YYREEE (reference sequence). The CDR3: CASSLDLSNQPQHF. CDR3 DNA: TGTGCCAGCAGCTTGGATCTTAGCAATCAGCCCCAGCATTTT. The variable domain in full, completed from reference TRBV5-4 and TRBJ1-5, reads ETGVTQSPTHLIKTRGQQVTLRCSSQSGHNTVSWYQQALGQGPQFIFQYYREEENGRGNFPPRFSGLQFPNYSSELNVNALELDDSALYLCASSLDLSNQPQHFGDGTRLSIL.

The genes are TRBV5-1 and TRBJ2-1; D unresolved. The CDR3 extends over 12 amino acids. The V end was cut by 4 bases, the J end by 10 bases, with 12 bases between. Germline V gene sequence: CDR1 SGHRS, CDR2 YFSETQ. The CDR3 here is CASSPPPGEQFF. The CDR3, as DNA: TGCGCCAGCAGCCCCCCACCGGGCGAGCAGTTCTTC.

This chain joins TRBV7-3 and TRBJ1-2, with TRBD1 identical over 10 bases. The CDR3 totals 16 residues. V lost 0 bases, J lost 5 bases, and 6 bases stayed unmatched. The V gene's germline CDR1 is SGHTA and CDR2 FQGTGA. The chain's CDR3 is CASSLTGTGVIYGYTF. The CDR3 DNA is TGTGCCAGCAGCTTAACTGGGACAGGGGTTATATATGGCTACACCTTC.

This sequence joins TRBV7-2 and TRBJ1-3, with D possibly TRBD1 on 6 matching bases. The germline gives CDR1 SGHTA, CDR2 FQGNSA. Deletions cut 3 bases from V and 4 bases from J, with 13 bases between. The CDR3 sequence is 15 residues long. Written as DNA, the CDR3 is TGTGCCAGCAGCTTCGGCAGGGGATCCGGAAACACCATATATTTT. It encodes CASSFGRGSGNTIYF.

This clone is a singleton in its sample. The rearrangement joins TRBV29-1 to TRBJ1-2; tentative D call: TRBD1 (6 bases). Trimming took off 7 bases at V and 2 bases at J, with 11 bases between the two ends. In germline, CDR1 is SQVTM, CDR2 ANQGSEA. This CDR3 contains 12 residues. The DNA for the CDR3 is TGCAGCGGGGAAACAGGGAACTATGGCTACACCTTC. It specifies CSGETGNYGYTF.

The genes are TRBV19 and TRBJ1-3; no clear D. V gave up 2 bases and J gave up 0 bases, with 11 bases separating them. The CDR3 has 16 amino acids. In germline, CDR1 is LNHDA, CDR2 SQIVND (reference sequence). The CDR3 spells CASSIFGGNSGNTIYF. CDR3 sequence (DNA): TGTGCCAGTAGTATATTTGGCGGTAACTCTGGAAACACCATATATTTT.

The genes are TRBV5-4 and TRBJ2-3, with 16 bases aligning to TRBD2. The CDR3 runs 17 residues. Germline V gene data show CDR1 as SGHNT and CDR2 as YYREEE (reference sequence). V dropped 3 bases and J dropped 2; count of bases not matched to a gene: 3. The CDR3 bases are TGTGCCAGCAGCTCGGGACTAGCGGGAGGGAACACAGATACGCAGTATTTT. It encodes CASSSGLAGGNTDTQYF.

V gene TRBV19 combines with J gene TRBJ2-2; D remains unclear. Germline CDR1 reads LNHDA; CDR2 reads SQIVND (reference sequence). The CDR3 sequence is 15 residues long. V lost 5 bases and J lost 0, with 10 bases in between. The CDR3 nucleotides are TGTGCCAGTAGTTTTGGAAGAGCGAACACCGGGGAGCTGTTTTTT. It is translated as CASSFGRANTGELFF.

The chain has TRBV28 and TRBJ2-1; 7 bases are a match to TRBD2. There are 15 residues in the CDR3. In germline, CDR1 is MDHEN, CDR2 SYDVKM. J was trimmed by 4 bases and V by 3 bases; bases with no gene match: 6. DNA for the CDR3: TGTGCCAGCAGTTTTCGGCGGGAGCTGTACAATGAGCAGTTCTTC. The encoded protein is CASSFRRELYNEQFF.

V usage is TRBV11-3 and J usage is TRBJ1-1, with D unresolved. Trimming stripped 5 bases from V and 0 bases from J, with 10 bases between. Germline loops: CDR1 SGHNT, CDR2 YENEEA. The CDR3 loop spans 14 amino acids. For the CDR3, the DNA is TGTGCCAGCAGCCCAGGACGGCTGAACACTGAAGCTTTCTTT. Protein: CASSPGRLNTEAFF.

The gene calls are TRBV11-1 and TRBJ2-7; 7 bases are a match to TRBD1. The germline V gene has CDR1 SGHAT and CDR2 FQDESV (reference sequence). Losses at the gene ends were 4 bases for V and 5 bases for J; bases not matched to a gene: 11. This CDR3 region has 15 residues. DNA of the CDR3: TGTGCCAGCAGCTCTTTTCGGGGACAGAGAAACGAGCAGTACTTC. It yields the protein CASSSFRGQRNEQYF.

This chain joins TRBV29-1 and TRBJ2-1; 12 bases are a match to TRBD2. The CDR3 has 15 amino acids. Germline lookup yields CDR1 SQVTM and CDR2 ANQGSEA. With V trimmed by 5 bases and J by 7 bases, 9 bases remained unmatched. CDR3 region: CSVKRLAGELNEQFF. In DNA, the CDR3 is TGCAGCGTTAAAAGACTAGCGGGAGAATTAAATGAGCAGTTCTTC.

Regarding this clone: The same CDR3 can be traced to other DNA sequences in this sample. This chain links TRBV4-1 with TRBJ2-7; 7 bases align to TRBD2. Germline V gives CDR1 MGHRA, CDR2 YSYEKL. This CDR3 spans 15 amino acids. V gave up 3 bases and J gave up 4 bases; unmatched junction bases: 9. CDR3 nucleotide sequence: TGCGCCAGCAGCCAGGCACTGGCGGGAGTTTACGAGCAGTACTTC. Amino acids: CASSQALAGVYEQYF.

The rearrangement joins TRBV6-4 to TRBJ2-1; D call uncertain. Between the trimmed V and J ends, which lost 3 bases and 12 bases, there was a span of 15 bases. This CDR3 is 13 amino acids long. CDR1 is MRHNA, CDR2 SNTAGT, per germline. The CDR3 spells CASSEEDFTLQFF. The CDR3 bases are TGTGCCAGCAGTGAGGAAGATTTCACTTTGCAGTTCTTC.

The CDR3 DNA sequence: TGTGCCAGTAGTATAAGCGTTTGGGGGACCCGGGACAAAGACTCCTACGAGCAGTACTTC. This sequence encodes CASSISVWGTRDKDSYEQYF. J is TRBJ2-7 and V is TRBV19; D is possibly TRBD1 (6 bases). The CDR3 totals 20 residues. V was shortened by 2 bases and J by 0 bases, with 26 bases between the two germline ends. Germline V gene data show CDR1 as LNHDA and CDR2 as SQIVND (reference sequence).

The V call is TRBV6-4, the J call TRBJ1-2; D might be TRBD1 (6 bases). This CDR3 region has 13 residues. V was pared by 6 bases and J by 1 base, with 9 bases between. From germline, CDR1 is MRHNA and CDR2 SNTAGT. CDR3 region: CASRPGVNYGYTF. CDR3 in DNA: TGTGCCAGCAGACCAGGGGTTAACTATGGCTACACCTTC.

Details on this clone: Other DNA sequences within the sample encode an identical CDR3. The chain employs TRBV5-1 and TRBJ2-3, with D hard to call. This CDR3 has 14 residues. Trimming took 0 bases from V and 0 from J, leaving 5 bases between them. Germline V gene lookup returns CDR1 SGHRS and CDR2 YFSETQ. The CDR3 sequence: CASSLGASTDTQYF. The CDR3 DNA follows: TGCGCCAGCAGCTTGGGTGCCAGCACAGATACGCAGTATTTT.

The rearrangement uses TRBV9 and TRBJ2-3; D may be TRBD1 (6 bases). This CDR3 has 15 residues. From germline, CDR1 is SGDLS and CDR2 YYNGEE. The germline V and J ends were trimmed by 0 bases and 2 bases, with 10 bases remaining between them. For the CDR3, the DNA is TGTGCCAGCAGCGTAGGGACAGTGGTCACAGATACGCAGTATTTT. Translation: CASSVGTVVTDTQYF.

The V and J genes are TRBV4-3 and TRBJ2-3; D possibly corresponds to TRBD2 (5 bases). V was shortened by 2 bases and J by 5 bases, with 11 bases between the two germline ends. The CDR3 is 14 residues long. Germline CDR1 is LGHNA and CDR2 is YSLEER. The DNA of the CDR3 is TGCGCCAGCAGCCAACAAGTGGCGGGAGATACGCAGTATTTT. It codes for CASSQQVAGDTQYF.

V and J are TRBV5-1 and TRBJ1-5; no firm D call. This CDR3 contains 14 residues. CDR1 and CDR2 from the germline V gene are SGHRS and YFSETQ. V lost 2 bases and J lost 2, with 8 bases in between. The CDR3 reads CASSFDGGNQPQHF. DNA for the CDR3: TGCGCCAGCAGCTTTGACGGGGGCAATCAGCCCCAGCATTTT. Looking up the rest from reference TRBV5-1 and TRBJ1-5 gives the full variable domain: KAGVTQTPRYLIKTRGQQVTLSCSPISGHRSVSWYQQTPGQGLQFLFEYFSETQRNKGNFPGRFSGRQFSNSRSEMNVSTLELGDSALYLCASSFDGGNQPQHFGDGTRLSIL.

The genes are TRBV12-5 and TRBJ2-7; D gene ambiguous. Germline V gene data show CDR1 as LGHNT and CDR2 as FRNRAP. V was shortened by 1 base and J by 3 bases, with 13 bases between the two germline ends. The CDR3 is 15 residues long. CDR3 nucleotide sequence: TGTGCTAGTGGTTTGGGCCCTACAGTTATCTACGAGCAGTACTTC. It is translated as CASGLGPTVIYEQYF.

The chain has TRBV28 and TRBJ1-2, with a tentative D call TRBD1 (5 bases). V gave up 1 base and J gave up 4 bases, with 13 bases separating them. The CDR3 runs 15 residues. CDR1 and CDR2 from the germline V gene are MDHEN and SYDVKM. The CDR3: CASSLSGVGGYGYTF. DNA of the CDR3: TGTGCCAGCAGTTTATCGGGGGTAGGAGGCTATGGCTACACCTTC.